Below, 8 T cell receptor beta chains from the same sample are listed, as sequenced in a study of cytomegalovirus exposure and HLA in healthy donors. Primers: 60 Vbeta forward and 13 Jbeta reverse. Data came from immunoSEQ multiplex PCR; TCRdb stores just in-frame clones and leaves some out. The sample holds 150,000 to 200,000 clones; around three quarters are singletons and the top ten take less than 2.5%. The sequenced sample consisted of PBMCs. The receptors originated from a woman between 45 and 60 years old in good health and CMV-seronegative.

Notes on this clone: One end of the junction is discordant with germline, which a read error may explain. The rearrangement links TRBV15 to TRBJ2-7, with 10 bases fitting TRBD1. The germline CDR1 and CDR2 sequences are LNHNV and YYDKDF (reference sequence). The CDR3 is 14 residues long. CDR3 protein: CATSRDLATGGVHF. The DNA for the CDR3 is TGTGCCACCAGCAGAGATCTTGCGACAGGGGGCGTCCACTTC.

This chain joins TRBV5-1 and TRBJ1-3; D is ambiguous. V lost 0 bases, J lost 2 bases, and 3 bases lay in between. Germline V gene sequence: CDR1 SGHRS, CDR2 YFSETQ. The CDR3 spans 13 residues. The CDR3 region is CASSLGPGNTIYF. The CDR3 DNA is TGCGCCAGCAGCTTGGGGCCTGGAAACACCATATATTTT.

J is TRBJ2-5 and V is TRBV4-1, with 9 nucleotides matching TRBD1. Trimming took 4 bases from V and 1 from J; bases not matched to a gene: 4. The CDR3 has 15 amino acids. Germline lookup yields CDR1 MGHRA and CDR2 YSYEKL. As DNA, the CDR3 is TGCGCCAGCAGCCTCGACAGGGGGGCCCAAGAGACCCAGTACTTC. Translating gives CASSLDRGAQETQYF.

J is TRBJ1-5 and V is TRBV6-5; perhaps TRBD1 as D (6 bases). The germline V gene encodes CDR1 MNHEY and CDR2 SVGAGI. Trimming left V 6 bases short and J 4 bases short, with 16 bases between. The CDR3 is 15 amino acids. The CDR3 sequence is CASSRTQGSNQPQHF. The CDR3 bases are TGTGCCAGCAGCCGCACCCAGGGGTCGAATCAGCCCCAGCATTTT.

This chain connects TRBV21-1 to TRBJ1-3. TRBV21-1 is an annotated pseudogene. The length of the CDR3 is 18 residues. The CDR3 region is CASSKGAGRVSSGNTIYF. The CDR3 DNA sequence: TGTGCCAGCAGCAAAGGAGCGGGGAGGGTCAGCTCTGGAAACACCATATATTTT.

The chain employs TRBV2 and TRBJ2-1; 8 bases match TRBD2. V lost 4 bases and J lost 7; bases outside the gene matches: 9. The CDR3 has 15 residues. The germline V gene encodes CDR1 SNHLY and CDR2 FYNNEI. The CDR3: CASSGHSGIYNEQFF. CDR3 DNA sequence: TGTGCCAGCAGTGGGCATAGCGGGATATATAATGAGCAGTTCTTC.

V usage is TRBV19 and J usage is TRBJ1-6; no reliable D call. V lost 5 bases to trimming and J lost 6 bases, with 17 bases between them. This CDR3 spans 16 amino acids. Germline-derived CDR1 and CDR2 are LNHDA and SQIVND (reference sequence). CDR3 in amino acids: CASSPRAARSNSPLHF. The CDR3 region has the DNA TGTGCCAGTAGTCCCCGCGCAGCTCGGAGTAATTCACCCCTCCACTTT.

Comment on this clone: One junction end disagrees with the germline gene, perhaps due to a read error. This chain connects TRBV2 to TRBJ1-1; D is undetermined. CDR1 is SNHLY, CDR2 FYNNEI, per germline. The length of the CDR3 is 13 residues. The CDR3 DNA reads as TGTGCCAGCAGTGAAGCGCGCGGGGTAGGAGCTCTCTTT. This sequence encodes CASSEARGVGALF. The variable domain in full, with the rest retrieved from reference TRBV2 and TRBJ1-1, is EPEVTQTPSHQVTQMGQEVILRCVPISNHLYFYWYRQILGQKVEFLVSFYNNEISEKSEIFDDQFSVERPDGSNFTLKIRSTKLEDSAMYFCASSEARGVGALFGQGTRLTVV.